This T cell receptor beta chain emerged from a study of T-cell memory formation after mild COVID-19. Via MiXCR, TCRdb re-called the 5' RACE reads, giving one row per CDR3 protein. This table holds roughly 600,000 distinct CDR3 sequences, about a sixth found once. In its sample, this clonotype was seen a few times. This CDR3 region has 15 residues. Germline assignment: CDR1 SGHRS and CDR2 YFSETQ. The V gene lost 4 bases and the J gene lost 0 bases, with 13 bases spanning the gap. This chain uses TRBV5-1 with TRBJ2-5; D tentatively fits TRBD1 or TRBD2 (5 bases each). Specimen: PBMCs or a T cell subset sorted from them (not recorded which). The sequence was obtained from an adult woman who had mild COVID-19 (a few samples of this study predate the infection). Cell type and time point are not known. CDR3: CASSGGSPYQETQYF. In nucleotides, the CDR3 is TGCGCCAGCAGCGGGGGTTCACCGTACCAAGAGACCCAGTACTTC.